This T cell receptor (beta chain) emerged from a study of blood T cell repertoires in COVID-19. Assay used: immunoSEQ multiplex PCR; TCRdb lists only in-frame clones, some missing. The sample carries about 220,000 clones, approximately 91% recorded once. V lost 0 bases and J 1 base, leaving 7 bases between the germline ends. CDR1 is LGHNA, CDR2 YSLEER, per germline. CDR3 length: 16 residues. The chain uses TRBV4-3 and TRBJ2-6; D gene ambiguous. Sequencing was performed on peripheral blood. The TCR sequence derives from a man between 35 and 55 years old with acute or convalescent COVID-19. In nucleotides, the CDR3 is TGCGCCAGCAGCCAAGATACAATATCTGGGGCCAACGTCCTGACTTTC. Amino acid sequence: CASSQDTISGANVLTF.